These T cell receptor beta chains were read from a single sample in a study of T cell responses to AZD1222 COVID-19 vaccine. Sequencing used immunoSEQ multiplex PCR; TCRdb keeps in-frame clones, though not all of them. The sample contains 170,000 or so clones, 90% of which appear only once. The material sequenced was peripheral blood, taken on day 0 of AZD1222 vaccination. The receptor source for this set is an adult in good health. Each CDR3 is given with its conserved first and last residue. A D gene is named only where the DNA matches it firmly. Not every row has a clone size; where given, it reads once, few, many or a size class.

-,TRBV6-5,TRBJ2-7,-,TGTGCCAGCAGTTACTCAGTTGCGATATTATACGAGCAGTACTTC,CASSYSVAILYEQYF
-,TRBV7-3,TRBJ2-1,TRBD2,TGTGCCAGCAGCTTAGCCAGCGGGGGGGTCAATGAGCAGTTCTTC,CASSLASGGVNEQFF
-,TRBV5-4,TRBJ1-1,TRBD1,TGTGCCAGCGGAGACAGGGACCTCATGAACACTGAAGCTTTCTTT,CASGDRDLMNTEAFF
once,TRBV18,TRBJ1-4,-,TGTGCCAGCTCACCATCCGACCGGGTTGAAAAACTGTTTTTT,CASSPSDRVEKLFF
-,TRBV6-6,TRBJ2-7,TRBD1,TGTGCCAGCAGTTACGACCCAGGGACAGCCTACGAGCAGTACTTC,CASSYDPGTAYEQYF
-,TRBV27,TRBJ1-4,-,TGTGCCAGCAGTTCGGGGGGTCGGGAAAAACTGTTTTTT,CASSSGGREKLFF
-,TRBV4-1,TRBJ2-3,-,TGCGCCAGCAGCCAGGCCCCGACTTACACAGATACGCAGTATTTT,CASSQAPTYTDTQYF
-,TRBV6-2/TRBV6-3,TRBJ2-1,-,TGTGCCAGCAGTTCAAAGTATGAGCAGTTCTTC,CASSSKYEQFF
-,TRBV9,TRBJ2-3,-,TGTGCCAGCAGCGTTACTAGCACAGATACGCAGTATTTT,CASSVTSTDTQYF
once,TRBV11-1,TRBJ1-6,-,TGTGCCAGCAGCTTAAGAAGGAGAGAAAATTCACCCCTCCACTTT,CASSLRRRENSPLHF
-,TRBV5-1,TRBJ2-3,-,TGCGCCAGCAGCCCAAGGCCGGACTTGGGGGCAGATACGCAGTATTTT,CASSPRPDLGADTQYF
-,TRBV18,TRBJ1-1,-,TGTGCCAGCTCAACAGGGTTGAACACTGAAGCTTTCTTT,CASSTGLNTEAFF
-,TRBV19,TRBJ2-1,-,TGTGCCAGTAGACAGGGAGCTAACAATGAGCAGTTCTTC,CASRQGANNEQFF